The entry that follows covers one TCR beta chain sequence. The CDR3 covers 15 residues. Germline lookup yields CDR1 LGHDT and CDR2 YNNKEL (reference sequence). The V segment lost 0 bases and the J segment 8 bases; nucleotides outside the gene matches: 2. Researchers amplified the TCR beta CDR3 regions from RNA transcripts. The study used the HTBI primer set for a first-round RT-PCR of the TCR CDR3. TCRdb passed the multiplex PCR reads through MiXCR, listing each CDR3 protein once. The table shows about 600,000 distinct CDR3 sequences, with 13% to 15% occurring only once. The data belong to a study of T cells in Graves' hyperthyroidism and ophthalmopathy.

V is TRBV3-1 and J is TRBJ2-1; the match to TRBD2 covers 12 bases. Material: blood. The sequence was obtained from a woman aged 18-29 years with Graves' ophthalmopathy. In DNA, the CDR3 is TGTGCCAGCAGCCAAGAGCTAGCGGGAGGGCATGAGCAGTTCTTC. It yields the protein CASSQELAGGHEQFF.